This is a list of T cell receptor beta chains from one sample in a study of blood T cells in healthy people across ages. TCRdb reprocessed the 5' RACE reads via MiXCR and lists one record per CDR3 protein. The data show about a million distinct CDR3 sequences, roughly two fifths seen once. The specimen was blood. The receptors were sampled from a man between 18 and 29 years old in good health. Both conserved end residues are part of each CDR3. Each record gives: V gene, D gene, J gene, clone size, CDR3 DNA, CDR3 protein. The D gene is left open where the match is weak. Expanded clones get a size class; other rows say once, few or many, or leave the size out.

TRBV7-2	.	TRBJ2-1	.	TGTGCCAGCACCCCAACAGGGCTTTCCTACAATGAGCAGTTCTTC	CASTPTGLSYNEQFF
TRBV6-5	.	TRBJ2-7	.	TGTGCCAGCAGTTACTCGACCGTCAGGCCAGAGCAGTACTTC	CASSYSTVRPEQYF
TRBV6-5	TRBD2	TRBJ2-5	.	TGTGCCAGCAGACCACTAGCGGGCCAAGAGACCCAGTACTTC	CASRPLAGQETQYF
TRBV27	.	TRBJ2-7	.	TGTGCCAGCAGAGCAGGGGAGGTTGGGTACGAGCAGTACTTC	CASRAGEVGYEQYF
TRBV4-2	.	TRBJ2-3	.	TGTGCCAGCAGCCAAACCGTTAGAGCAAGCCCCACAGATACGCAGTATTTT	CASSQTVRASPTDTQYF
TRBV20-1	.	TRBJ1-1	few	TGCAGTGCTAGAACCGACGGGGGGAACACTGAAGCTTTCTTT	CSARTDGGNTEAFF
TRBV28	TRBD1	TRBJ2-2	.	TGTGCCAACAGTTTACGACAGGGGTTCTCGGACACCGGGGAGCTGTTTTTT	CANSLRQGFSDTGELFF
TRBV21-1	.	TRBJ2-1	few	TGTGCCAGCAGCAAAATGAGGGGGAACGACAATGAGCAGTTCTTC	CASSKMRGNDNEQFF
TRBV4-1	.	TRBJ1-1	.	TGCGCCAGCAGCCAAGCGGGGGTTGGGGGCACTGAAGCTTTCTTT	CASSQAGVGGTEAFF
TRBV28	.	TRBJ1-4	.	TGTGCCAGCAGACCCCCCTCCGCAACTAATGAAAAACTGTTTTTT	CASRPPSATNEKLFF
TRBV6-5	.	TRBJ1-1	.	TGTGCCAGCAGTAGACGAGGCGGGGTGAATACTGAAGCTTTCTTT	CASSRRGGVNTEAFF